This T cell receptor (beta chain) was observed in a study of naive and memory T cell subsets. This clonotype was found a few times. As yet, its antigen is unknown. Overall study findings and caveats: Especially in CD8 cells, naive repertoires contained a few larger clonotypes, possibly CD45RA-re-expressing memory cells. Clonotypes are single alpha or beta chains, not paired receptors. Activation and differentiation may alter RNA-based TCR counts.

With 0 bases removed from V and 8 bases from J, the gap between germline ends came to 8 bases. This CDR3 is 13 amino acids long. Germline V gives CDR1 SGHDN, CDR2 FVKESK. Two oligonucleotides, mixed equimolar, formed the beta constant-region primer covering TRBC1 and TRBC2. The ligated cDNA underwent four PCR rounds using SP2 and nested alpha and beta constant-region primers. A 12-nucleotide UMI and the SP2 primer were added to the cDNA 3' end by oligonucleotide ligation. TCRdb fed the UMI-ligation and nested PCR reads into MiXCR, producing one record per CDR3 protein. The sample records 90,000 to 120,000 distinct CDR3 sequences, about 15% being singletons.

This chain links TRBV14 with TRBJ2-1; D uncertain. The source is a human donor in good health. The sample consisted of naive CD8+ T cells from blood. The CDR3 coding sequence is TGTGCCAGCAGCCAAGACCTCCGTTATGAGCAGTTCTTC. Translated, it gives CASSQDLRYEQFF.